This T cell receptor beta chain comes out of a study of blood T cell repertoires in COVID-19. Study at large: Sample material is recorded as cDNA or gDNA derived from T cells, B-cell-depleted T cells, or PBMCs.

The CDR3 extends over 14 amino acids. The germline gives CDR1 SGHVS, CDR2 FQNEAQ. Trimming stripped 4 bases from V and 7 bases from J, with 16 bases between. Data came from immunoSEQ multiplex PCR; TCRdb stores just in-frame clones and leaves some out. This sample has 200,000 to 300,000 clones, with approximately 90% found just once. The sequence was collected from a man aged 55 to 70 who had recovered from COVID-19. Input material: peripheral blood. The chain is built from TRBV7-8 and TRBJ2-5; D may be TRBD1 (5 bases). The DNA for the CDR3 is TGTGCCAGCAGCTCAGGGCAGCTCCTGGGGACCCAGTACTTC. Translating it yields CASSSGQLLGTQYF.